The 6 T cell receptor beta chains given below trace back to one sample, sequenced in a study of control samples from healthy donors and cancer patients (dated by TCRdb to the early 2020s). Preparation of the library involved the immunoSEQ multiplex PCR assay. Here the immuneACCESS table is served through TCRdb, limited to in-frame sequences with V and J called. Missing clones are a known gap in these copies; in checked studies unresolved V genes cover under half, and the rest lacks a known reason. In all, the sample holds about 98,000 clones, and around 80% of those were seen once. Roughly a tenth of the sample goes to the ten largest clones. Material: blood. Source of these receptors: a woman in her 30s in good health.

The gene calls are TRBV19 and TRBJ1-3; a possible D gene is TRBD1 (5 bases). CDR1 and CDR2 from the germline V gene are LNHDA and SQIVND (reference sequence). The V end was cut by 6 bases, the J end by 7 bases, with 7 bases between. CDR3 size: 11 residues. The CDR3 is CASREGNTIYF. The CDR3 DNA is TGTGCCAGTAGGGAGGGGAACACCATATATTTT.

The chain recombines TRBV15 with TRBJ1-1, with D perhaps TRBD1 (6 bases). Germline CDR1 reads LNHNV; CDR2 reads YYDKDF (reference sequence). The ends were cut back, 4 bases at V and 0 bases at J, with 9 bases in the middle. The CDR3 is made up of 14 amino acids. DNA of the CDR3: TGTGCCACCAGCATCGAGGGGGTGAACACTGAAGCTTTCTTT. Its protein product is CATSIEGVNTEAFF.

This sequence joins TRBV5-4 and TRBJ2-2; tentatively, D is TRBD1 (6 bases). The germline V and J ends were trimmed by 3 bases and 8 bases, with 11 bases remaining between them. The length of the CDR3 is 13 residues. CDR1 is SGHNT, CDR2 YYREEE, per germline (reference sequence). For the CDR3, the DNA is TGTGCCAGCAGCTCCCCCAGGGGTGGGGAGCTGTTTTTT. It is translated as CASSSPRGGELFF.

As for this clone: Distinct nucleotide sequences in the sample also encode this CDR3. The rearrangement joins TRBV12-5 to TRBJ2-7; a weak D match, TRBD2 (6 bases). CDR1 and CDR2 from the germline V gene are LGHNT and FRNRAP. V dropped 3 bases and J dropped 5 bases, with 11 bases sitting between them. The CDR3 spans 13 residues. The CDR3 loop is CASGLSGRNEQYF. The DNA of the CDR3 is TGTGCTAGTGGTTTATCGGGGAGGAACGAGCAGTACTTC.

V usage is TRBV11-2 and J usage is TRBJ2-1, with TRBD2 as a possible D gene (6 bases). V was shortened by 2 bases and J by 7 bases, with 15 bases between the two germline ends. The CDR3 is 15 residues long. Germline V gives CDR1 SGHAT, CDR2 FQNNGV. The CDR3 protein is CASSLQRGRLNEQFF. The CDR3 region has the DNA TGTGCCAGCAGCTTACAACGGGGGAGGTTAAATGAGCAGTTCTTC.

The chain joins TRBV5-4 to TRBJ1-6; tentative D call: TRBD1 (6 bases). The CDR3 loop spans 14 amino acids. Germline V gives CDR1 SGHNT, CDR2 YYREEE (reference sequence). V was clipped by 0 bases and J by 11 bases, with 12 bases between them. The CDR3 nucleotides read TGTGCCAGCAGCTTGGGGGGGGCCCAGCCACCCCTCCACTTT. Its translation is CASSLGGAQPPLHF.